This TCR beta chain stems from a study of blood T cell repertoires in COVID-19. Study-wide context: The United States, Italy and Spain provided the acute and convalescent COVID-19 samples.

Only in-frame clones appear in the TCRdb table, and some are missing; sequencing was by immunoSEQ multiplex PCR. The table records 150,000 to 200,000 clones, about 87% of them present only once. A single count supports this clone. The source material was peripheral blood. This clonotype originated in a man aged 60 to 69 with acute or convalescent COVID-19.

CDR3 sequence: CASSLRPGGPNTGELFF. The DNA for the CDR3 is TGTGCCAGCAGCTTACGTCCAGGAGGGCCCAACACCGGGGAGCTGTTTTTT. This chain links TRBV7-2 with TRBJ2-2; TRBD2 might be the D (6 bases). V gave up 2 bases and J gave up 2 bases, with 15 bases separating them. Germline loops: CDR1 SGHTA, CDR2 FQGNSA. The CDR3 sequence is 17 residues long.